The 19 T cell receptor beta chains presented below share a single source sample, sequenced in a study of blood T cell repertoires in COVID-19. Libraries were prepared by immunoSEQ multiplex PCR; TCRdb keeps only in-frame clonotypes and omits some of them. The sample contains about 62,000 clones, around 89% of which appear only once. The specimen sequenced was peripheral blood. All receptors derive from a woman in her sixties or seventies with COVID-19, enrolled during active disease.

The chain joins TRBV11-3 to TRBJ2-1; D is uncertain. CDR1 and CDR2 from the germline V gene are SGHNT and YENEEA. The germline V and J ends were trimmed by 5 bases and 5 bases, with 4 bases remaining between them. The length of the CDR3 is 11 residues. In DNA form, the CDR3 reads TGTGCCAGCAGCCAGGACAATGAGCAGTTCTTC. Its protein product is CASSQDNEQFF. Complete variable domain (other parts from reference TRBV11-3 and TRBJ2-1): EAGVVQSPRYKIIEKKQPVAFWCNPISGHNTLYWYLQNLGQGPELLIRYENEEAVDDSQLPKDRFSAERLKGVDSTLKIQPAELGDSAVYLCASSQDNEQFFGPGTRLTVL.

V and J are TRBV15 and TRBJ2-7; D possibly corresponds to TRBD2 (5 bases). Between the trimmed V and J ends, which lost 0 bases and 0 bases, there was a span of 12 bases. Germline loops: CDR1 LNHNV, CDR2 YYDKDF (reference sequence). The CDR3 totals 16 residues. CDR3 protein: CATSRDLAASSYEQYF. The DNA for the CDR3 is TGTGCCACCAGCAGAGACCTAGCCGCGAGCTCCTACGAGCAGTACTTC.

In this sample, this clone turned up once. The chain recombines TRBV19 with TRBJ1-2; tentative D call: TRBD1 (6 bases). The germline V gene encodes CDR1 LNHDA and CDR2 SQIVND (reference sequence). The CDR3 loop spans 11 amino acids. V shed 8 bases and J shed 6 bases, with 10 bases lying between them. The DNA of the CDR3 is TGTGCCAGTGGGGGCCTTCATGGCTACACCTTC. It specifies CASGGLHGYTF.

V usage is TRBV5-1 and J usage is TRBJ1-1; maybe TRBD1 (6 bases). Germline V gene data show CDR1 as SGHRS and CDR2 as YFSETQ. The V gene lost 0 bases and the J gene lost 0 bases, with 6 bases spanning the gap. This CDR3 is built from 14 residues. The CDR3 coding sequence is TGCGCCAGCAGCTTGGGGACAGTGAACACTGAAGCTTTCTTT. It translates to CASSLGTVNTEAFF.

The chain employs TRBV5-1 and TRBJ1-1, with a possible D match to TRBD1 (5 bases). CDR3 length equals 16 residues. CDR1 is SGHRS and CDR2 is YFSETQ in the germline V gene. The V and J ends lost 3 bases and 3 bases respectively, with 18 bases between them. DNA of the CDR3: TGCGCCAGCAGCTCTTCCTGGGGGGTAATCGACACTGAAGCTTTCTTT. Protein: CASSSSWGVIDTEAFF.

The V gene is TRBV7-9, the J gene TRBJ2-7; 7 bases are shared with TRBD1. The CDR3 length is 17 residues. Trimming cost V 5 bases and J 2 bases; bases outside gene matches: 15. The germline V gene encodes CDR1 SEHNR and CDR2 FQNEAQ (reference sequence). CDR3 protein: CASSPMGVTGITYEQYF. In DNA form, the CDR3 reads TGTGCCAGCAGCCCGATGGGGGTGACAGGGATTACCTACGAGCAGTACTTC.

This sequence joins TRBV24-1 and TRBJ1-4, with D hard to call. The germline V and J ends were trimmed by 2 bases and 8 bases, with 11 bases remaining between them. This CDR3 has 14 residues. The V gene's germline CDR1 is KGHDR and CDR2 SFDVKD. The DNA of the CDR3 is TGTGCCACCAGTGATTCGGCGAGCGGGGAAAAACTGTTTTTT. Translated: CATSDSASGEKLFF.

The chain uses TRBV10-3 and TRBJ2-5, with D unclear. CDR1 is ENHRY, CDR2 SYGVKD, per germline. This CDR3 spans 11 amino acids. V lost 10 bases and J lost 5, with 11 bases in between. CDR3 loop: CATALGETQYF. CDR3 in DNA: TGTGCCACTGCACTGGGCGAGACCCAGTACTTC.

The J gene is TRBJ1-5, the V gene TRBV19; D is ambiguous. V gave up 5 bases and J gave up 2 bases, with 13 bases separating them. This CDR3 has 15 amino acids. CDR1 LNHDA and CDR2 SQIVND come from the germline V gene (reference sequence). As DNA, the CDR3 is TGTGCCAGTAGTTACCAGGAGGTACGCAATCAGCCCCAGCATTTT. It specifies CASSYQEVRNQPQHF.

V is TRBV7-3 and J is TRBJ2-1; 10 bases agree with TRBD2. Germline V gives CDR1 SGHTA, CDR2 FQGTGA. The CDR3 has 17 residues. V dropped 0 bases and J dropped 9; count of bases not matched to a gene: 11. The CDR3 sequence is CASSLTAGLAGVGEQFF. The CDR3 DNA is TGTGCCAGCAGCTTAACGGCGGGGCTAGCGGGAGTCGGTGAGCAGTTCTTC.

For the CDR3, the DNA is TGTGCCAGCAGCCAAGTCCTAGACTCCTACAATGAGCAGTTCTTC. This sequence encodes CASSQVLDSYNEQFF. The rearrangement joins TRBV4-2 to TRBJ2-1; D unclear. V was cut by 1 base and J by 0 bases, with 7 bases left in between. The CDR3 extends over 15 amino acids. Germline V gene sequence: CDR1 LGHNA, CDR2 YNFKEQ.

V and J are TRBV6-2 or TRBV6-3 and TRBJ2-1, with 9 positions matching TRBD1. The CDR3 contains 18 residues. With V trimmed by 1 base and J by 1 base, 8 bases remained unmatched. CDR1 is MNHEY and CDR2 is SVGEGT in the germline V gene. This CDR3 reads CASSYYRGQGKSYNEQFF. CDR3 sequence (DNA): TGTGCCAGCAGTTACTATCGGGGACAGGGAAAATCCTACAATGAGCAGTTCTTC.

The DNA of the CDR3 is TGTGCCAGCTCAGGGGCACTAAAGCCCTACGAGCAGTACTTC. It specifies CASSGALKPYEQYF. The genes are TRBV27 and TRBJ2-7; D possibly corresponds to TRBD1 (6 bases). Germline CDR1 MNHEY, CDR2 SMNVEV (reference sequence). Trimming pared 8 bases from V and 2 bases from J, leaving 16 bases between. The CDR3 consists of 14 residues.

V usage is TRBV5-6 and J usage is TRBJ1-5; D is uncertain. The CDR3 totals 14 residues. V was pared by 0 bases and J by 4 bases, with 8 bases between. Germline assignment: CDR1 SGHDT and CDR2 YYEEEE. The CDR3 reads CASSLVDGNQPQHF. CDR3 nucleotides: TGTGCCAGCAGCTTGGTTGACGGGAATCAGCCCCAGCATTTT.

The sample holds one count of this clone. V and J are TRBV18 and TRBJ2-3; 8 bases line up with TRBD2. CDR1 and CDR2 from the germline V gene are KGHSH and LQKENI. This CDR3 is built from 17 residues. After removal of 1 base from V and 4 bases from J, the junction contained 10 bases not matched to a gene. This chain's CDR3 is CASSPQRGFGVADTQYF. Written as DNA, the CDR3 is TGTGCCAGCTCACCACAGCGGGGGTTCGGCGTCGCAGATACGCAGTATTTT.

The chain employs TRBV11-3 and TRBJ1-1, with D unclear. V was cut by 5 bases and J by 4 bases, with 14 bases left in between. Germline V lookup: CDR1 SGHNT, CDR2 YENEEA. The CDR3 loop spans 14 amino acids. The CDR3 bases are TGTGCCAGCAGCCCATGGAGCGGAAGCACTGAAGCTTTCTTT. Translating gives CASSPWSGSTEAFF.

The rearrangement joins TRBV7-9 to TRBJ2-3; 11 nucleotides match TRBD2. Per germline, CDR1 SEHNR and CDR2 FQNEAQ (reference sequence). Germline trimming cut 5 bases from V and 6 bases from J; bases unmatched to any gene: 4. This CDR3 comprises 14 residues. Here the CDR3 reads CASSQLAGADTQYF. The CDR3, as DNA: TGTGCCAGCAGCCAACTAGCGGGAGCGGATACGCAGTATTTT.

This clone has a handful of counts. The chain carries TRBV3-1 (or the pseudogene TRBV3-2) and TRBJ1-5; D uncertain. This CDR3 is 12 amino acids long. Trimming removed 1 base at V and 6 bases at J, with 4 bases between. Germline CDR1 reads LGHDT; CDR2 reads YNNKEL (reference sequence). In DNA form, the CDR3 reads TGTGCCAGCAGCCAAGGCGGTCAGCCCCAGCATTTT. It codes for CASSQGGQPQHF.

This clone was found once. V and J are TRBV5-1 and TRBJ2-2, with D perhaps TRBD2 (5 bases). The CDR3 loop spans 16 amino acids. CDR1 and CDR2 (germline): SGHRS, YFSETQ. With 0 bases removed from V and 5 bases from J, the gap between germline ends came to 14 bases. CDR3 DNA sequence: TGCGCCAGCAGCTTGGCTGCACAATGGGAGACCGGGGAGCTGTTTTTT. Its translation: CASSLAAQWETGELFF.